This TCR beta chain came from a study of prognosis after radiotherapy for stage I lung cancer. Overall study findings and caveats: Tumor-specific reactivity of the expanded TCR clones remained undetermined.

Template was genomic DNA; TCR beta CDR3 amplified in two multiplex PCR rounds. Every TRBV and TRBJ gene had its own specific primer in first-round PCR. TCRdb reprocessed the multiplex PCR reads with MiXCR, giving one entry per CDR3 protein. The data hold 51,000 or so distinct CDR3 sequences, with roughly 36% observed a single time. Trimming pared 0 bases from V and 4 bases from J, leaving 4 bases between. The germline V gene has CDR1 SGHAT and CDR2 FQNNGV. The CDR3 is made up of 13 amino acids. This clonotype was seen repeatedly, ten times or more. As yet, its antigen is unknown. The specimen comprised PBMCs, sampled before or after stereotactic body radiation therapy (not recorded which). The source of this sequence is a donor of 50 years or more with non-small cell lung cancer. The V and J genes are TRBV11-2 and TRBJ1-3; D unclear. The CDR3 loop reads CASSLDMGNTIYF. In DNA, the CDR3 is TGTGCCAGCAGCTTAGATATGGGAAACACCATATATTTT.